A selection of T cell receptor beta chains follows, all from one sample in a study of cytomegalovirus exposure and HLA in healthy donors. Assay used: immunoSEQ multiplex PCR; TCRdb lists only in-frame clones, some missing. The repertoire holds roughly 160,000 clones, with less than 90% as singletons. The sample consisted of PBMCs. These receptors all come from a man aged 30-40 years in good health and CMV-seronegative. CDR3s leave out the opening cysteine and the closing phenylalanine or tryptophan. A D gene is named only where the DNA matches it firmly. Part of the rows lack a size; the others show once, few, many or a class for expanded clones.

v_call: TRBV4-2; j_call: TRBJ2-3; clone_size: -; d_call: TRBD2; cdr3_aa: ASSQVVAGGPGADTQY
v_call: TRBV6-6; j_call: TRBJ1-5; clone_size: -; d_call: -; cdr3_aa: ASSYFGWSNQPQH
v_call: TRBV5-4; j_call: TRBJ2-7; clone_size: many; d_call: TRBD1; cdr3_aa: ASSLDRGTYEQY
v_call: TRBV15; j_call: TRBJ1-1; clone_size: -; d_call: TRBD1; cdr3_aa: ATRGPGGTEAF
v_call: TRBV7-9; j_call: TRBJ2-7; clone_size: -; d_call: TRBD2; cdr3_aa: SSSILAGDQQY
v_call: TRBV27; j_call: TRBJ1-2; clone_size: -; d_call: -; cdr3_aa: ASSYGSHWGGYT
v_call: TRBV4-2; j_call: TRBJ2-3; clone_size: -; d_call: TRBD2; cdr3_aa: ASSQESGGVPDTQY
v_call: TRBV2; j_call: TRBJ2-3; clone_size: -; d_call: -; cdr3_aa: ASNTVHTDTQY
v_call: TRBV28; j_call: TRBJ2-7; clone_size: -; d_call: -; cdr3_aa: ASSQNYEQY
v_call: TRBV7-9; j_call: TRBJ2-7; clone_size: few; d_call: -; cdr3_aa: SSSSDSYEQY
v_call: TRBV7-6; j_call: TRBJ2-1; clone_size: -; d_call: TRBD2; cdr3_aa: ASSPSGDVSYNEQF
v_call: TRBV18; j_call: TRBJ2-6; clone_size: once; d_call: -; cdr3_aa: ASRDGLNRATGGANVLT
v_call: TRBV4-2; j_call: TRBJ2-1; clone_size: -; d_call: TRBD2; cdr3_aa: ASSQEWSGLGYNEQF
v_call: TRBV7-9; j_call: TRBJ2-7; clone_size: -; d_call: TRBD1; cdr3_aa: SSSLVGTGFVEQY
v_call: TRBV7-2; j_call: TRBJ1-1; clone_size: -; d_call: -; cdr3_aa: ASSSPYREGTEAF
v_call: TRBV7-9; j_call: TRBJ1-1; clone_size: few; d_call: TRBD1; cdr3_aa: ASSIWTGEAF
v_call: TRBV25-1; j_call: TRBJ2-7; clone_size: -; d_call: -; cdr3_aa: ASRATGWPYEQY
v_call: TRBV4-2; j_call: TRBJ2-7; clone_size: -; d_call: -; cdr3_aa: ASSLGVNSYEQY
v_call: TRBV10-1; j_call: TRBJ1-3; clone_size: -; d_call: TRBD1; cdr3_aa: ASSPTGAGNTIY
v_call: TRBV5-4; j_call: TRBJ2-7; clone_size: -; d_call: -; cdr3_aa: ASNKGGHQNTYEQY
v_call: TRBV5-1; j_call: TRBJ1-2; clone_size: -; d_call: -; cdr3_aa: ASSHALGDGYT
v_call: TRBV5-1; j_call: TRBJ2-2; clone_size: -; d_call: -; cdr3_aa: ASSSEGRSTGELF
v_call: TRBV9; j_call: TRBJ2-1; clone_size: -; d_call: TRBD2; cdr3_aa: ASSPRTSTDEQF
v_call: TRBV5-4; j_call: TRBJ2-7; clone_size: once; d_call: -; cdr3_aa: ASSLVQGTNEQY
v_call: TRBV5-1; j_call: TRBJ2-5; clone_size: -; d_call: TRBD2; cdr3_aa: ASSPRTSGAPLRETQY
v_call: TRBV5-8; j_call: TRBJ2-1; clone_size: few; d_call: -; cdr3_aa: ASSFGWTYSEDEQF
v_call: TRBV7-6; j_call: TRBJ2-2; clone_size: -; d_call: TRBD1; cdr3_aa: ASSERTGVTGELF
v_call: TRBV18; j_call: TRBJ2-7; clone_size: -; d_call: TRBD1; cdr3_aa: ASSHRDRSYEQY
v_call: TRBV5-8; j_call: TRBJ1-6; clone_size: -; d_call: -; cdr3_aa: ASSLGDKFYNSPLH
v_call: TRBV9; j_call: TRBJ1-6; clone_size: -; d_call: TRBD1; cdr3_aa: ASRTGVYNSPLH
v_call: TRBV6-5; j_call: TRBJ2-1; clone_size: -; d_call: -; cdr3_aa: ASSYGIAVPYNEQF
v_call: TRBV6-5; j_call: TRBJ2-1; clone_size: -; d_call: TRBD2; cdr3_aa: ASSYSGGDNEQF
v_call: TRBV5-1; j_call: TRBJ2-5; clone_size: -; d_call: TRBD2; cdr3_aa: ASSILIAGVQETQY
v_call: TRBV25-1; j_call: TRBJ1-2; clone_size: -; d_call: TRBD1; cdr3_aa: ASSEAGQGLVQYGYT
v_call: TRBV4-2; j_call: TRBJ2-1; clone_size: -; d_call: TRBD2; cdr3_aa: ASSQLSGGYNEQF
v_call: TRBV28; j_call: TRBJ2-1; clone_size: once; d_call: -; cdr3_aa: ASSLYRNNEQF
v_call: TRBV4-2; j_call: TRBJ2-3; clone_size: few; d_call: -; cdr3_aa: ASSQTQLGTDTQY
v_call: TRBV5-1; j_call: TRBJ1-1; clone_size: -; d_call: -; cdr3_aa: ASSLAKGVTEAF
v_call: TRBV29-1; j_call: TRBJ2-1; clone_size: -; d_call: TRBD2; cdr3_aa: SVVSGRSSSYNEQF
v_call: TRBV6-1; j_call: TRBJ2-7; clone_size: -; d_call: TRBD2; cdr3_aa: ASSESGSTYEQY
v_call: TRBV6-5; j_call: TRBJ1-2; clone_size: -; d_call: -; cdr3_aa: ASRPPTTQTGYT
v_call: TRBV5-1; j_call: TRBJ2-5; clone_size: -; d_call: TRBD1; cdr3_aa: ASSPLGTGRGTQY
v_call: TRBV6-5; j_call: TRBJ1-2; clone_size: -; d_call: -; cdr3_aa: ASSTTPREGYT
v_call: TRBV6-1; j_call: TRBJ1-5; clone_size: few; d_call: TRBD1; cdr3_aa: ASSVRRGQGEDQPQH
v_call: TRBV19; j_call: TRBJ1-1; clone_size: once; d_call: TRBD1; cdr3_aa: ASSWSGGMNTEAF
v_call: TRBV10-3; j_call: TRBJ1-5; clone_size: -; d_call: -; cdr3_aa: AHCRDINQPQH
v_call: TRBV27; j_call: -; clone_size: -; d_call: -; cdr3_aa: ASRLGGPWVYEQY
v_call: TRBV6-6; j_call: TRBJ2-1; clone_size: once; d_call: TRBD2; cdr3_aa: ASTSGLGSYNEQF
v_call: TRBV2; j_call: TRBJ2-1; clone_size: once; d_call: -; cdr3_aa: ASSEYGGQSSYNEQF
v_call: TRBV19; j_call: TRBJ2-2; clone_size: -; d_call: TRBD1; cdr3_aa: ASRKDRVNTGELF
v_call: TRBV18; j_call: TRBJ1-5; clone_size: -; d_call: TRBD1; cdr3_aa: ASSPKTGGDQPQH
v_call: TRBV6-6; j_call: TRBJ2-7; clone_size: -; d_call: TRBD2; cdr3_aa: ASSYSSGGEYEQY
v_call: TRBV6-1; j_call: TRBJ1-3; clone_size: -; d_call: TRBD1; cdr3_aa: ASTVDRGLGNTIY
v_call: TRBV4-2; j_call: TRBJ2-7; clone_size: -; d_call: -; cdr3_aa: ASSQAGAVREQY
v_call: TRBV7-6; j_call: TRBJ1-4; clone_size: once; d_call: TRBD1; cdr3_aa: ASSQRTGWGEKLF
v_call: TRBV11-2; j_call: TRBJ2-7; clone_size: -; d_call: TRBD1; cdr3_aa: ASSGGQGYEQY
v_call: TRBV20-1; j_call: TRBJ1-2; clone_size: -; d_call: -; cdr3_aa: SAPQAGYYT
v_call: TRBV5-4; j_call: TRBJ2-7; clone_size: -; d_call: TRBD1; cdr3_aa: ASSQGQDYEQY
v_call: TRBV2; j_call: TRBJ1-5; clone_size: few; d_call: TRBD1; cdr3_aa: ASSEEGTGEQPQH
v_call: TRBV7-9; j_call: TRBJ2-2; clone_size: -; d_call: TRBD2; cdr3_aa: ASSRTSGGVNTGELF